This entry is about one T cell receptor beta chain. What it recognizes is unknown. The PCR ran on 60 Vbeta and 13 Jbeta primers. The assay was immunoSEQ multiplex PCR, and TCRdb's table has in-frame clones only and misses some. The sample lists 200,000 to 300,000 clones; around 80% were seen once. The sample belongs to a study of cytomegalovirus exposure and HLA in healthy donors. Whole-study findings and limits: Common viral pathogens seemed, in a later analysis, to connect with several of the most significant clusters.

The CDR3 extends over 16 amino acids. Unmatched junction bases numbered 8, after V lost 1 base and J lost 2 bases. CDR1 is MNHEY, CDR2 SMNVEV, per germline (reference sequence). The TCR comes from a woman in her thirties or forties in good health and CMV-seropositive. The J gene is TRBJ2-7, the V gene TRBV27, with 7 bases fitting TRBD1. Sequences were obtained from PBMCs. CDR3 loop: CASSLFSGGGPYEQYF. The CDR3 nucleotides read TGTGCCAGCAGTTTATTTTCAGGGGGTGGCCCCTACGAGCAGTACTTC.